The subject of this entry is one T cell receptor (beta chain). Its cognate antigen has yet to be identified. Base qualities were left out, and no much larger clone turns up one base away. Reading the label with the study, this specimen's time point is: about 28 days (+/-7) after the second vaccine dose. AZD1222 recipients given second doses at about 4 weeks or at about 12 weeks were pooled, since spike-specific TCR depth and breadth were not found to differ between the two schedules. Vaccinee samples were obtained from the UK trials COV001 and COV002, which included a single-blind randomized controlled phase 2/3 trial of AZD1222 (ChAdOx1 nCoV-19) in healthy adults. For TCRbeta chain sequencing, PBMC samples were collected from trial participants at day 0 and at day 28 after the second dose. The data derive from a study of T cell responses to AZD1222 COVID-19 vaccine (dated by TCRdb to the early 2020s). Regarding the complete study: A total of more than 230 trial participants underwent TCR sequencing, of whom about 210 received two doses of AZD1222 and some 26 received two doses of the MenACWY control vaccine. Trial participants were enrolled by age into 18-55, 56-69 and 70-plus year subgroups, with roughly 160, 29 and 62 TCR-sequenced participants respectively.

The CDR3 regions of human TCRbeta chains were analyzed by immunosequencing. The authors' analysis ran thus. TCRs in the repertoires were matched against a reference library of SARS-CoV-2-specific TCRs that had been generated with the MIRA antigen-specificity platform. Breadth meant the fraction of unique TCRs that were SARS-CoV-2-associated, whereas depth meant the fraction of total T cells that were SARS-CoV-2-associated. Using the MIRA data, each spike-specific TCR was assigned both to the spike region to which the TCR was reactive and to a CD4 or CD8 class. Log10-transformed breadth and depth values were compared by one-way ANOVA with Sidak's multiple comparisons tests. Drawn from immuneACCESS, this table holds only the in-frame rearrangements with V and J called that TCRdb kept. Clones are partly lost; checked studies trace under half to an unresolved V gene and leave the rest unexplained. That table furnishes V, J and clone size, whereas the DNA furnished D and trimming. The sample contains 89,000 or so clones, approximately 90% of them found a single time. The leading ten clones occupy around a tenth of the sample.

Overall study outcomes, separate from this receptor: Participants were mostly white British and included more females than males, and it was suggested by the authors that clonal diversity may have been underestimated. A significant rise in spike-specific TCR breadth and depth was observed after two AZD1222 doses relative to day 0 and relative to MenACWY recipients. Conclusions about previously exposed vaccinees are limited because only five to seven AZD1222 recipients were SARS-CoV-2 seropositive at baseline. Because no samples from the day 14 peak response were available, repertoires could be characterized only after the peak T cell response. The 56-69-year group was small, and its depth increase did not reach significance, likely because of low power. Vaccine-associated CD4 TCRs spanned the whole spike protein, with dominant responses in regions 160-218 and 743-854. Nearly half of unique spike-specific TCRs reportedly recognized epitopes outside regions mutated in the B.1.351 and B.1.1.7 variants.

The source is an adult who received the AZD1222 COVID-19 vaccine. The sequencing used peripheral blood, collected 28 days after the second AZD1222 dose.

The DNA sequence is given as TGTGCCAGCTCACCACCGGGACCGAGGGCGGGTGGCTACACCTTC. Its translation is CASSPPGPRAGGYTF. The chain was built from TRBV18 and TRBJ1-2; TRBD1 is a possible D gene, resting on 5 matching bases. V sheds 0 bases and J sheds 7 bases, leaving 15 bases between their ends. As encoded in the germline V gene, CDR1 is KGHSH while CDR2 is LQKENI. The CDR3 runs 15 amino acids, cysteine and phenylalanine included. The only DNA kept is the CDR3, 45 bases in frame from the first base.